Listed here is a single TCR beta chain. These data come from a study of blood T cell repertoires in COVID-19. On the study more broadly: The origin of the acute and convalescent COVID-19 samples was the United States, Italy and Spain.

Germline lookup yields CDR1 LNHDA and CDR2 SQIVND (reference sequence). The CDR3 consists of 15 residues. V lost 8 bases and J lost 4; bases outside the gene matches: 11. It was during active infection that Seattle patients were enrolled and then longitudinally followed. Profiling relied on immunoSEQ multiplex PCR, and the TCRdb table lists in-frame clones only, not all of them. Here the sample spans approximately 230,000 clones, 88% being singletons. The rearrangement uses TRBV19 and TRBJ1-5; TRBD1 aligns across 7 bases. The source of this sequence is a woman aged 25 to 39 with COVID-19, enrolled during active disease. The source material was peripheral blood. CDR3 residues: CASQGQADLNQPQHF. The CDR3, as DNA: TGTGCCAGTCAAGGACAGGCGGACCTAAATCAGCCCCAGCATTTT.